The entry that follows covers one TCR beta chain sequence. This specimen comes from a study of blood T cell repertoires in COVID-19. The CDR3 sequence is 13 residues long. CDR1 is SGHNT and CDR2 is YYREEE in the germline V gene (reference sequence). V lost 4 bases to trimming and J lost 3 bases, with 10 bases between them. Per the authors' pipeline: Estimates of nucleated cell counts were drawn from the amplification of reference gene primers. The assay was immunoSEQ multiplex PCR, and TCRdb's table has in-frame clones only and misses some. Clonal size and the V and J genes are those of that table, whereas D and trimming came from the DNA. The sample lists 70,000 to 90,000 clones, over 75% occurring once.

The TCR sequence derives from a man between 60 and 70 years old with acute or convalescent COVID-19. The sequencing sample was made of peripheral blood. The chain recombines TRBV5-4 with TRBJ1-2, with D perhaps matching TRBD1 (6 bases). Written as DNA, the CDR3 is TGTGCCAGCAGCCAGACAGGACACTATGGCTACACCTTC. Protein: CASSQTGHYGYTF.